Sequencing of this TCR beta chain was carried out in a study of coeliac disease. The CDR3 has 14 amino acids. V trimming: 4 bases; J trimming: 6 bases; junction bases outside the gene matches: 5. CDR1 is SGHNT and CDR2 is YENEEA in the germline V gene. The table came from immunoSEQ multiplex PCR; TCRdb's copy has only in-frame clones and leaves some out. The sample records 6,000 to 8,000 clones, around 69% being singletons. General observations from the study: Largely private TRB repertoires meant most sequences were sample-unique. Intraepithelial and lamina propria fractions were not highly pure, so cross-contamination was possible. Of coeliac lamina propria samples, about 50% of the 18 held published gliadin-specific TRB sequences, versus 1 of 6 controls.

Concerning this clone: Its target is not known.

This sequence originates from a man in his thirties or forties with celiac disease. Sequencing was done on a sample of lamina propria lymphocytes from the gut. The rearrangement joins TRBV11-3 to TRBJ2-4, with 8 bases matching TRBD2. CDR3 in amino acids: CASSSTGLANIQYF. CDR3 nucleotides: TGTGCCAGCAGCTCAACCGGACTAGCAAACATTCAGTACTTC.